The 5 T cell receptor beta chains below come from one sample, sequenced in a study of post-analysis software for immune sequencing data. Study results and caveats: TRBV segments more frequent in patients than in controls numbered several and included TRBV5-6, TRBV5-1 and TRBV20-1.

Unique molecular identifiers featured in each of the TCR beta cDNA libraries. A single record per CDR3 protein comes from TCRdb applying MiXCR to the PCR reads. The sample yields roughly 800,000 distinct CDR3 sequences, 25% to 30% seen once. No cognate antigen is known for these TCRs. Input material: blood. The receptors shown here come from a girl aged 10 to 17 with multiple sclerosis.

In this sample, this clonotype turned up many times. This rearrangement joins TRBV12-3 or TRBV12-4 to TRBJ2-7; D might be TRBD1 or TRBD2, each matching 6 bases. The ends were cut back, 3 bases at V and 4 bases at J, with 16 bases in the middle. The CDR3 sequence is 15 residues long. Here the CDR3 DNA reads TGTGCCAGCAGTTTGCTCGGGGGCCCCTCTTACGAGCAGTACTTC. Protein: CASSLLGGPSYEQYF.

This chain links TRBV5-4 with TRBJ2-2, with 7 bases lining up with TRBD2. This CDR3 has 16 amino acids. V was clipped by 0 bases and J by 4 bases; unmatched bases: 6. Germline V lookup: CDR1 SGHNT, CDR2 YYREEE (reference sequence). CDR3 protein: CASSLDSGMGTGELFF. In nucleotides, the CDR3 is TGTGCCAGCAGCTTGGACAGCGGGATGGGCACCGGGGAGCTGTTTTTT.

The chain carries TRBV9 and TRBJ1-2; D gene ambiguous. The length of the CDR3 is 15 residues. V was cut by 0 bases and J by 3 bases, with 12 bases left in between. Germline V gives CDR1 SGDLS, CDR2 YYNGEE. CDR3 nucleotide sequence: TGTGCCAGCAGCGTAGGCCCGGGCCCAGACTATGGCTACACCTTC. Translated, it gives CASSVGPGPDYGYTF.

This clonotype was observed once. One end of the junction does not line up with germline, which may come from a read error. CDR3 DNA: TGTGCCAGCGGCTTTAAAGGGTTCTACGAGCAGTACTTC. Translating it yields CASGFKGFYEQYF. This sequence joins TRBV7-2 and TRBJ2-5; no clear D. Matching the DNA end better, TRBJ2-7 makes the J call doubtful. CDR3 size: 13 residues. CDR1 and CDR2 from the germline V gene are SGHTA and FQGNSA.

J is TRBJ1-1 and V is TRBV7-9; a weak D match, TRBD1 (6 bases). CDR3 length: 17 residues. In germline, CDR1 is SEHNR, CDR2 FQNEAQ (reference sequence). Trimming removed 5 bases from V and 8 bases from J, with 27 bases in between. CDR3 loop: CASSDRTATLPSREAFF. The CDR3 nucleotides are TGTGCCAGCAGCGATCGGACAGCTACATTACCTTCTAGAGAAGCTTTCTTT.